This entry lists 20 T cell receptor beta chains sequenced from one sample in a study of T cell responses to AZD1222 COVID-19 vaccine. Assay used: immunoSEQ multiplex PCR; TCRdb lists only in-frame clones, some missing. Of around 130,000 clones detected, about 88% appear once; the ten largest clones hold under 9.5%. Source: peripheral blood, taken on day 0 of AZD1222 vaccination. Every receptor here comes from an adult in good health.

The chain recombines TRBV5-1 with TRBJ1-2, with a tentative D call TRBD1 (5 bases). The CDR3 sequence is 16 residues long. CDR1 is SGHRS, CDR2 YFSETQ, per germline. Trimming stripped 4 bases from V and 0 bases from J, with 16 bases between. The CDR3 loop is CASSLMVPTANYGYTF. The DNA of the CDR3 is TGCGCCAGCAGCCTCATGGTCCCGACAGCTAACTATGGCTACACCTTC.

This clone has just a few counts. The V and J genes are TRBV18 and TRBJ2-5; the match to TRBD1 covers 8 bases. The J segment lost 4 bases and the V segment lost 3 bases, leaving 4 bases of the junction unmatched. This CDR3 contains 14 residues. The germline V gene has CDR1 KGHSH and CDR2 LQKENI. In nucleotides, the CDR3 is TGTGCCAGCTCACCCTCCGGACAGGGAGAGACCCAGTACTTC. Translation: CASSPSGQGETQYF.

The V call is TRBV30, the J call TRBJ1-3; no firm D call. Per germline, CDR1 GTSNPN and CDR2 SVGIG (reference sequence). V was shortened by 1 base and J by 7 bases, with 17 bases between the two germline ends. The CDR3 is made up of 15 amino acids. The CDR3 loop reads CAWSALGRSSNTIYF. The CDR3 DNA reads TGTGCCTGGAGTGCGTTGGGCAGGAGCTCTAACACCATATATTTT.

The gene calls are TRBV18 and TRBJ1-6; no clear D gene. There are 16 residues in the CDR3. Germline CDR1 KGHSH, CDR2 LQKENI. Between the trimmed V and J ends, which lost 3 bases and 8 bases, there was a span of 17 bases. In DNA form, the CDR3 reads TGTGCCAGCTCACCCGGGTCGTCGGGGAGGGATTCACCCCTCCACTTT. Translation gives CASSPGSSGRDSPLHF. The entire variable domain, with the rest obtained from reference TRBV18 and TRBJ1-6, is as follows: NAGVMQNPRHLVRRRGQEARLRCSPMKGHSHVYWYRQLPEEGLKFMVYLQKENIIDESGMPKERFSAEFPKEGPSILRIQQVVRGDSAAYFCASSPGSSGRDSPLHFGNGTRLTVT.

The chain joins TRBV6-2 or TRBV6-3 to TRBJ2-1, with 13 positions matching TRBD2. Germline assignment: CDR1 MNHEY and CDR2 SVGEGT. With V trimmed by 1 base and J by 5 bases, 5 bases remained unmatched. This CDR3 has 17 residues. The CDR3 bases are TGTGCCAGCAGTTACTTCCCGGGACTAGCGGGACACAATGAGCAGTTCTTC. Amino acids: CASSYFPGLAGHNEQFF.

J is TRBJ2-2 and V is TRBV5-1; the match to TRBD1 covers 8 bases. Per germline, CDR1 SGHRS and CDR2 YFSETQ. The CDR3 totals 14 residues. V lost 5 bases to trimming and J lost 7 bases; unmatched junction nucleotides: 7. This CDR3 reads CASRQGAVDGELFF. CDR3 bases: TGCGCCAGCAGGCAGGGGGCGGTTGACGGGGAGCTGTTTTTT.

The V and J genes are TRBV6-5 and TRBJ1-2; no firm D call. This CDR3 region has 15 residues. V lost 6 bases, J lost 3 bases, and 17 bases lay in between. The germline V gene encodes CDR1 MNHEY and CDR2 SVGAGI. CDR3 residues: CASRHPEGVHYGYTF. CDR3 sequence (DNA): TGTGCCAGCAGGCACCCCGAGGGTGTTCACTATGGCTACACCTTC.

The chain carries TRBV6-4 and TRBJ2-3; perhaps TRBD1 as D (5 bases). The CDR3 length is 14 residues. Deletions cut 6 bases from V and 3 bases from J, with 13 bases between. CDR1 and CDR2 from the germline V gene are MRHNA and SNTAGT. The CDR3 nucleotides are TGTGCCAGCAGCCTTGGGGCAGCTACAGATACGCAGTATTTT. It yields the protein CASSLGAATDTQYF.

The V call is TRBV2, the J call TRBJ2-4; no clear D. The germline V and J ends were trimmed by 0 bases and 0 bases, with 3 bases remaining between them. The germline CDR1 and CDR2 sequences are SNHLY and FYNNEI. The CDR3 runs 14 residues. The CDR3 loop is CASSEASAKNIQYF. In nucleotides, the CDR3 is TGTGCCAGCAGTGAAGCCTCAGCCAAAAACATTCAGTACTTC.

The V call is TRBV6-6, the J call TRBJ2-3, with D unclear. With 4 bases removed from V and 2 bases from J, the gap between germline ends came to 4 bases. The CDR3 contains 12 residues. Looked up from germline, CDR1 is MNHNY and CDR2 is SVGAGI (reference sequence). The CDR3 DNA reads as TGTGCCAGCAGTTTTAACACAGATACGCAGTATTTT. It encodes CASSFNTDTQYF.

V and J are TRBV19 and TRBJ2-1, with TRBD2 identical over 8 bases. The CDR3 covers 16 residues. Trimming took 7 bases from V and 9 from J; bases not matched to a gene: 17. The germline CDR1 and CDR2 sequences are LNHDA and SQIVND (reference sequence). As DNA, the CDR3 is TGTGCCAGTATCTATACGGCCAGCGGGAGAAGAGCTGAGCAGTTCTTC. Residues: CASIYTASGRRAEQFF.

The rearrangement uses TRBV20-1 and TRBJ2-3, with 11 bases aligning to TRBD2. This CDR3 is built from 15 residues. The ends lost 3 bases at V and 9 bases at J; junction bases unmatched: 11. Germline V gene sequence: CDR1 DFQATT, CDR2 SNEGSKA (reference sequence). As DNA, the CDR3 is TGCAGTGCTAGTTTAGCGGGAGGGCTACTAAACACGCAGTATTTT. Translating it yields CSASLAGGLLNTQYF.

CDR3 residues: CASSPGQGENEKLFF. Here the CDR3 DNA reads TGTGCCAGCTCGCCGGGACAGGGAGAAAATGAAAAACTGTTTTTT. The rearrangement uses TRBV18 and TRBJ1-4; 9 nucleotides line up with TRBD1. CDR1 is KGHSH and CDR2 is LQKENI in the germline V gene. Losses at the gene ends were 6 bases for V and 5 bases for J; bases not matched to a gene: 7. This CDR3 comprises 15 residues.

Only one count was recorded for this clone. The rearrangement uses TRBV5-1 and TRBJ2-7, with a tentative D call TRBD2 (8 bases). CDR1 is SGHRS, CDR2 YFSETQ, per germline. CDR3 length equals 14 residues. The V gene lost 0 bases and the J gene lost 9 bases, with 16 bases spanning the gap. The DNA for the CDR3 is TGCGCCAGCAGCTTGGGTCAGGGGGGACTAGGGCAGTACTTC. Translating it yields CASSLGQGGLGQYF. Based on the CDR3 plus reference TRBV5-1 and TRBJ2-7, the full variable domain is KAGVTQTPRYLIKTRGQQVTLSCSPISGHRSVSWYQQTPGQGLQFLFEYFSETQRNKGNFPGRFSGRQFSNSRSEMNVSTLELGDSALYLCASSLGQGGLGQYFGPGTRLTVT.

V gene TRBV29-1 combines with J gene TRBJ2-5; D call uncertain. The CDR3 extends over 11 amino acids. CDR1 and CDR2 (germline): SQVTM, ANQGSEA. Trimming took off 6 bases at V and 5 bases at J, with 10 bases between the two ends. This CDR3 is CSVLNGETQYF. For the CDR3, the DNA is TGCAGCGTACTTAATGGGGAGACCCAGTACTTC.

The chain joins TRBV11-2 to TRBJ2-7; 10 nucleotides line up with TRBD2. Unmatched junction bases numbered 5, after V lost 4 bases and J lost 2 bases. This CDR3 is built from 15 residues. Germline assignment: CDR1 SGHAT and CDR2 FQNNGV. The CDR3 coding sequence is TGTGCCAGCAGCTACACTAGCGGGGTTACCTACGAGCAGTACTTC. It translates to CASSYTSGVTYEQYF.

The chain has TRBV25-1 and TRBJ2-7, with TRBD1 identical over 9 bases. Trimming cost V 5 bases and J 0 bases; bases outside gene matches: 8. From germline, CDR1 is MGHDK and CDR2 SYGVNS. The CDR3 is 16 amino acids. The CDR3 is CASSSLDRGDSYEQYF. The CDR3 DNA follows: TGTGCCAGCAGTTCCCTCGACAGGGGGGACTCCTACGAGCAGTACTTC.

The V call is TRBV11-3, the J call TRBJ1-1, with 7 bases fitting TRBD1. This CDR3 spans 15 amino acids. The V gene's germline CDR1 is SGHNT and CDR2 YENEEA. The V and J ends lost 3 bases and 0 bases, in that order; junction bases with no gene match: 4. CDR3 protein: CASSLGGQMNTEAFF. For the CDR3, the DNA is TGTGCCAGCAGCTTGGGGGGACAGATGAACACTGAAGCTTTCTTT.

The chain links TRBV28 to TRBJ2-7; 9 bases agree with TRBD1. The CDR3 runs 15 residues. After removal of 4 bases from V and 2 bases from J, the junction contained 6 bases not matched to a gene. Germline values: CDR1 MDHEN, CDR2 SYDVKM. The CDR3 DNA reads TGTGCCAGCAGTTCGGGACAGGGAGTCCCCTACGAGCAGTACTTC. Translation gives CASSSGQGVPYEQYF.

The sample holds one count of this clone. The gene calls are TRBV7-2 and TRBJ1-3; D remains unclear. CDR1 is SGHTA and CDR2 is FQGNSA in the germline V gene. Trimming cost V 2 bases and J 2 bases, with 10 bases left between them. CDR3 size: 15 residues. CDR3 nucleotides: TGTGCCAGCAGCTTATCCCGCGCAGCTGGAAACACCATATATTTT. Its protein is CASSLSRAAGNTIYF.